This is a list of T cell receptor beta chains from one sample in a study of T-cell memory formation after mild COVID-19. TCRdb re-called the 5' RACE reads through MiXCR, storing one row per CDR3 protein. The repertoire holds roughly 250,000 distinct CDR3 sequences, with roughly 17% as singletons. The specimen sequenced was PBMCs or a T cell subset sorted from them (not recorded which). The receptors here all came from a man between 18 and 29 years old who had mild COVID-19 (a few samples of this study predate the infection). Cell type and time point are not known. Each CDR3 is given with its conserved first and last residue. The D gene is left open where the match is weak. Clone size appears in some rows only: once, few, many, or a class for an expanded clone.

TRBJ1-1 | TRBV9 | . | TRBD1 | TGTGCCAGCAGCGCAACAGGGGTGCCCTCTGAAGCTTTCTTT | CASSATGVPSEAFF
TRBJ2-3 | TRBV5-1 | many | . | TGTGCCAGCAGCTCTGACAGAGCCACAGATACGCAGTATTTT | CASSSDRATDTQYF
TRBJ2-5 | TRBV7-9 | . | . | TGTGCCACCTTAAGTGGGACTCGCAGCACCAAACAAGAGACCCAGTACTTC | CATLSGTRSTKQETQYF
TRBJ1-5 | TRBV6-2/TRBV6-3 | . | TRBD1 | TGTGCCAGCAGCCCACACCTTACAAACAGGGGACTGAGTCAGCCCCAGCATTTT | CASSPHLTNRGLSQPQHF
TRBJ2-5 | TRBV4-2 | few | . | TGTGCCAGCAGCCAAGCTACTGGGACGGCTGGGCAAGAGACCCAGTACTTC | CASSQATGTAGQETQYF
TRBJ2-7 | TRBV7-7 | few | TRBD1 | TGTGCCAGCAGCCCTCGGACAGGGGGCTCCTACGAGCAGTACTTC | CASSPRTGGSYEQYF
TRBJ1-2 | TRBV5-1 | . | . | TGCGCCAGCAGTACGAGACAGGCCGATGGCTACACCTTC | CASSTRQADGYTF
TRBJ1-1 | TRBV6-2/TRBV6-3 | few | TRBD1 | TGTGCCAGCTCCGCTGACAGGGTCGGGATAATGAACACTGAAGCTTTCTTT | CASSADRVGIMNTEAFF
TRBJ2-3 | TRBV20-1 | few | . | TGCAGTGCTAGAGAGGGGGAGTGGGGCACAGATACGCAGTATTTT | CSAREGEWGTDTQYF
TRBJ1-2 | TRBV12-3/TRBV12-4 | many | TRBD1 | TGTGCCAGCAGTCAACAGGGGTCGCGGGGCTACACCTTC | CASSQQGSRGYTF
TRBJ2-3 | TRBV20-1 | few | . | TGCAGTGCTAGATTTGGAGGAACAGATACGCAGTATTTT | CSARFGGTDTQYF
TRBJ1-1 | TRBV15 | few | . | TGTGCCTCCCGTGTTGATGGGTACACTGAAGCTTTCTTT | CASRVDGYTEAFF
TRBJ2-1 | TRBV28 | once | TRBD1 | TGTGCCAGCTCAACTTGGGACAGGGAAGCTGTCAATGAGCAGTTCTTC | CASSTWDREAVNEQFF
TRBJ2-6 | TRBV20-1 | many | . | TGCAGTGCTAGGTCCGGCTCCTCTGGGGCCAACGTCCTGACTTTC | CSARSGSSGANVLTF
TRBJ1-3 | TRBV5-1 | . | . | TGCGCCAGCAGCGTCGGCTACGGGGGGCGCGAATACTCTGGAAACACCATATATTTT | CASSVGYGGREYSGNTIYF
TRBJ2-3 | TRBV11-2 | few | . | TGTGCCAGCAGCTCAAAGGGGGTATCGAGCACAGATACGCAGTATTTT | CASSSKGVSSTDTQYF
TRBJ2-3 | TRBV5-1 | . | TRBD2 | TGCGCCAGCAGGGACGGGACTAGTGTGGATACGCAGTATTTT | CASRDGTSVDTQYF
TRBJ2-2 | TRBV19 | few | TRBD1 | TGTGCCAGTAGTAGCTACAGGGGCGAGAACACCGGGGAGCTGTTTTTT | CASSSYRGENTGELFF
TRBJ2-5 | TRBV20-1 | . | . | TGCAGTGCTAAGGGCAGACAAGAGACCCAGTACTTC | CSAKGRQETQYF
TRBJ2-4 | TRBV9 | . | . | TGTGCCAGCAGCGTAGATGGGGGGGCCTCCAAAAACATTCAGTACTTC | CASSVDGGASKNIQYF
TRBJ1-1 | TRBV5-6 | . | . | TGTGCCAGCAGCTACAGGGCGGGCACTGAAGCTTTCTTT | CASSYRAGTEAFF
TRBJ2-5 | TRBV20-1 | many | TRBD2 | TGCAGTGCTTCCCTTAGCGGGGGGGCCCGTGAGACCCAGTACTTC | CSASLSGGARETQYF
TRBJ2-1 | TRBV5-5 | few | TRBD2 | TGTGCCAGCCGACTAGCGGGGGGGCGTGAGCAGTTCTTC | CASRLAGGREQFF
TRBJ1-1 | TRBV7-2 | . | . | TGTGCCAGCAGCTTAGAGTCCTGGGCAAGTGGGGCTTTCTTT | CASSLESWASGAFF
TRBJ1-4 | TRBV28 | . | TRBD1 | TGTGCCAGCAGGGCCGGGACAGCGAATGAAAAACTGTTTTTT | CASRAGTANEKLFF
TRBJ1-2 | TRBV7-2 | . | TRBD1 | TGTGCCAGCAGCTTCGGTCCGGGCAGGGGGCTGCGGGGCTACACCTTC | CASSFGPGRGLRGYTF
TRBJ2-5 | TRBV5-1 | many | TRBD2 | TGCGCCAGCAGGAGTGGGGGACTAGTGAAAGAGACCCAGTACTTC | CASRSGGLVKETQYF
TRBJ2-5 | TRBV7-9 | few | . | TGTGCCAGCAGCCCGGGGGTATTGGAGACCCAGTACTTC | CASSPGVLETQYF
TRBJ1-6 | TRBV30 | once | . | TGTGCCTGGACACCCCTGTATAATTCACCCCTCCACTTT | CAWTPLYNSPLHF
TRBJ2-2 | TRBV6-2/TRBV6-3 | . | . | TGTGCCAGCAGTAGGGACACCGGGGAGCTGTTTTTT | CASSRDTGELFF
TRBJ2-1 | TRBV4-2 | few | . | TGTGCCAGCAGCCAAGAAGGGGCGCGGAATGAGCAGTTCTTC | CASSQEGARNEQFF
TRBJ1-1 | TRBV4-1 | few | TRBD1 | TGCGCCAGCAGCCGCGGCCCTATTTACAGGGGGAAACACATGAACACTGAAGCTTTCTTT | CASSRGPIYRGKHMNTEAFF
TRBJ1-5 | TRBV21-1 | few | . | TGTGCCAGCAGGATAATTAGCAATCAGCCCCAGCATTTT | CASRIISNQPQHF
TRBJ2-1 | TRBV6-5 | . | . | TGTGCCAGCAGGCGTGACAGGCGGGGCTACAATGAGCAGTTCTTC | CASRRDRRGYNEQFF
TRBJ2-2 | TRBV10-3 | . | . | TGTGCCATCAGTGAGCGGGACCTACTTAGTAGTGGGCTGTTTTTT | CAISERDLLSSGLFF